The rows below give T cell receptor beta chains drawn from one sample of a study of OX40 agonist ivuxolimab in advanced cancers. The assay was immunoSEQ multiplex PCR, and TCRdb's table has in-frame clones only and misses some. The data hold about 91,000 clones, with around four fifths observed a single time. Source: CD4+ or CD8+ T cells sorted from blood, taken in a trial of the OX40 agonist ivuxolimab. The receptors originated from an adult with an advanced solid tumor such as melanoma, head and neck, liver or kidney cancer. CDR3s include the opening cysteine and the closing phenylalanine or tryptophan. Fields, in order: J gene, V gene, D gene, clone size, CDR3 protein, CDR3 DNA. The D gene is left open where the match is weak. Where a row states a size, it is once, few, many or the class of an expanded clone; other rows omit it.

>TRBJ1-2|TRBV19|TRBD1|.
CASTSSGLFGGQVYGYTF
TGTGCCAGTACCTCTTCAGGTTTATTCGGGGGACAGGTCTATGGCTACACCTTC
>TRBJ1-4|TRBV28|.|.
CASSLYSPNEKLFF
TGTGCCAGCAGTTTATACAGCCCTAATGAAAAACTGTTTTTT
>TRBJ1-4|TRBV14|TRBD1|.
CASSPRTGPEKLFF
TGTGCCAGCAGCCCCCGGACAGGGCCTGAAAAACTGTTTTTT
>TRBJ1-6|TRBV7-2|.|.
CASSLFGRGVNSPLHF
TGTGCCAGCAGCTTATTCGGCAGGGGCGTCAATTCACCCCTCCACTTT
>TRBJ1-5|TRBV7-3|.|.
CASSFRTGRGNQPQHF
TGTGCCAGCAGCTTTAGGACGGGGAGGGGCAATCAGCCCCAGCATTTT
>TRBJ1-2|TRBV7-2|.|.
CASSLVQGTTNYGYTF
TGTGCCAGCAGCTTAGTGCAGGGCACCACTAACTATGGCTACACCTTC
>TRBJ2-7|TRBV2|TRBD1|.
CASRGRTGGSGEQYF
TGTGCCAGCAGGGGAAGAACAGGGGGCTCTGGCGAGCAGTACTTC
>TRBJ2-1|TRBV5-1|.|.
CASSLGGTTNYNEQFF
TGCGCCAGCAGCTTGGGTGGGACAACCAACTACAATGAGCAGTTCTTC
>TRBJ1-2|TRBV9|.|.
CASSPRYSLQANYGYTF
TGTGCCAGCAGCCCGAGATACTCTTTACAAGCTAACTATGGCTACACCTTC
>TRBJ1-5|TRBV28|.|.
CATWSYSNQPQHF
TGTGCCACCTGGAGTTATAGCAATCAGCCCCAGCATTTT
>TRBJ2-3|TRBV11-2|TRBD2|.
CASRRGTSGGTDTQYF
TGTGCCAGCAGACGAGGGACTAGCGGGGGCACAGATACGCAGTATTTT
>TRBJ2-2|TRBV4-3|TRBD2|.
CASSQDRASGGPAGDTGELFF
TGCGCCAGCAGCCAAGATAGGGCTAGCGGGGGGCCTGCCGGGGACACCGGGGAGCTGTTTTTT
>TRBJ1-5|TRBV18|.|few
CASSLRTNQPQHF
TGTGCCAGCTCATTACGGACGAATCAGCCCCAGCATTTT
>TRBJ2-1|TRBV28|TRBD2|.
CASSLSGGGNNEQFF
TGTGCCAGCAGTTTGAGCGGGGGGGGAAACAATGAGCAGTTCTTC
>TRBJ1-2|TRBV29-1|TRBD1|.
CSVATGTDYGYTF
TGCAGCGTCGCGACAGGGACCGACTATGGCTACACCTTC
>TRBJ1-5|TRBV5-1|TRBD1|.
CASSSGTGGIHSNQPQHF
TGCGCCAGCAGCTCCGGGACAGGGGGTATTCATAGCAATCAGCCCCAGCATTTT
>TRBJ2-3|TRBV7-2|.|.
CASSFQTKPQYF
TGTGCCAGCAGCTTCCAGACTAAACCGCAGTATTTT
>TRBJ2-2|TRBV28|.|.
CASSRDINTGELFF
TGTGCCAGCAGCAGGGACATAAACACCGGGGAGCTGTTTTTT
>TRBJ2-5|TRBV6-1|TRBD2|few
CASSEGAGRARETQYF
TGTGCCAGCAGTGAGGGGGCCGGGAGGGCACGGGAGACCCAGTACTTC
>TRBJ1-5|TRBV6-6|TRBD1|.
CASSYGQGDQPQHF
TGTGCCAGCAGTTACGGACAGGGCGATCAGCCCCAGCATTTT
>TRBJ1-1|TRBV6-1|.|.
CASSGRLGGLTEAFF
TGTGCCAGCAGTGGTAGACTAGGGGGGCTCACTGAAGCTTTCTTT
>TRBJ2-3|TRBV27|.|.
CASSHRDSTDTQYF
TGTGCCAGCAGTCACCGGGACAGCACAGATACGCAGTATTTT
>TRBJ1-5|TRBV7-9|.|few
CASRSGANQPQHF
TGTGCCAGCAGGTCAGGGGCCAATCAGCCCCAGCATTTT
>TRBJ1-5|TRBV28|TRBD1|.
CASSGASGQLYQPQHF
TGTGCCAGCAGTGGAGCCTCGGGACAGCTTTATCAGCCCCAGCATTTT
>TRBJ2-3|TRBV4-3|TRBD1|.
CASSQRQGSTDTQYF
TGCGCCAGCAGCCAGAGACAGGGGAGCACAGATACGCAGTATTTT
>TRBJ1-5|TRBV18|.|few
CASSLQQATADQPQHF
TGTGCCAGCTCACTCCAACAGGCCACGGCGGATCAGCCCCAGCATTTT
>TRBJ2-3|TRBV5-4|TRBD1|.
CASSTGGKGTDTQYF
TGTGCCAGCAGCACAGGGGGAAAGGGCACAGATACGCAGTATTTT
>TRBJ2-3|TRBV2|TRBD2|.
CASSEAGGGTDTQYF
TGTGCCAGCAGTGAGGCCGGGGGGGGCACAGATACGCAGTATTTT
>TRBJ1-4|TRBV28|.|few
CASKRLEEKLFF
TGTGCCAGCAAGCGATTAGAGGAAAAACTGTTTTTT
>TRBJ1-5|TRBV7-2|.|.
CASSSGHPNQPQHF
TGTGCCAGCAGCTCAGGGCACCCCAATCAGCCCCAGCATTTT
>TRBJ1-1|TRBV7-8|.|.
CASSLTGGNTEAFF
TGTGCCAGCAGCTTAACGGGGGGGAACACTGAAGCTTTCTTT
>TRBJ1-1|TRBV18|TRBD1|.
CASSPPTTGDTEAFF
TGTGCCAGCTCACCACCGACGACAGGGGACACTGAAGCTTTCTTT
>TRBJ1-4|TRBV6-1|.|.
CASLPLGAANEKLFF
TGTGCCTCTCTACCCCTGGGGGCGGCTAATGAAAAACTGTTTTTT
>TRBJ2-5|TRBV29-1|.|.
CSASLWDQETQYF
TGCAGCGCCTCGCTCTGGGACCAAGAGACCCAGTACTTC
>TRBJ1-5|TRBV19|TRBD1|.
CASATGQGNVIYQPQHF
TGTGCCAGCGCTACGGGACAGGGGAATGTGATTTACCAGCCCCAGCATTTT
>TRBJ2-3|TRBV14|.|few
CASSQDGSGTQYF
TGTGCCAGCAGCCAAGACGGCTCAGGGACGCAGTATTTT
>TRBJ2-1|TRBV27|TRBD1|.
CASKPGQAYNEQFF
TGTGCCAGCAAGCCGGGACAGGCTTACAATGAGCAGTTCTTC
>TRBJ2-2|TRBV27|.|once
CASSLSEGIDRGAVF
TGTGCCAGCAGTTTATCCGAGGGGATCGACCGGGGAGCTGTTTTT
>TRBJ2-7|TRBV7-9|.|once
CASSLREGEQYF
TGTGCCAGCAGCTTACGTGAGGGCGAGCAGTACTTC
>TRBJ1-2|TRBV30|.|.
CAWSVMGYGYTF
TGTGCCTGGAGTGTAATGGGCTATGGCTACACCTTC
>TRBJ1-6|TRBV9|.|many
CASSVSQGNSPLHF
TGTGCCAGCAGCGTTTCGCAGGGTAATTCACCCCTCCACTTT
>TRBJ2-3|TRBV7-9|TRBD2|.
CASSLDGGDTQYF
TGTGCCAGCAGCTTGGACGGGGGGGATACGCAGTATTTT
>TRBJ2-5|TRBV23-1|TRBD2|.
CASRSGGNQETQYF
TGCGCCAGCCGAAGCGGGGGGAACCAAGAGACCCAGTACTTC
>TRBJ2-1|TRBV9|TRBD1|.
CASNRQGSYNEQFF
TGTGCCAGCAACCGACAGGGTTCCTACAATGAGCAGTTCTTC
>TRBJ2-2|TRBV2|TRBD1|.
CASLGQGASGELFF
TGTGCCAGCCTGGGACAGGGGGCGAGCGGGGAGCTGTTTTTT
>TRBJ2-5|TRBV5-1|.|.
CASSSHQETQYF
TGCGCCAGCAGCTCCCACCAAGAGACCCAGTACTTC
>TRBJ1-2|TRBV12-5|.|.
CASGLGYGYTF
TGTGCTAGTGGTTTGGGCTATGGCTACACCTTC